One sample yielded the 28 T cell receptor beta chains listed below, sequenced in a study of blood T cell repertoires in COVID-19. The data were produced by immunoSEQ multiplex PCR, yet TCRdb's version contains in-frame clones alone and is incomplete. Altogether approximately 300,000 clones are present, around 90% being singletons, with the ten largest covering roughly 6.7%. The sequencing sample was made of peripheral blood. The receptor set was obtained from a man aged 18 to 29 who had recovered from COVID-19.

The DNA for the CDR3 is TGTGCCAGCAGCCAGCTAGCGGGAGTGGCCGATACGCAGTATTTT. Its protein is CASSQLAGVADTQYF. The gene calls are TRBV7-8 and TRBJ2-3; 10 bases align to TRBD2. Looked up from germline, CDR1 is SGHVS and CDR2 is FQNEAQ. The CDR3 extends over 15 amino acids. V shed 5 bases, J shed 6 bases, and the junction held 8 bases outside the gene matches. Drawing the rest from reference TRBV7-8 and TRBJ2-3, the complete variable domain is GAGVSQSPRYKVAKRGQDVALRCDPISGHVSLFWYQQALGQGPEFLTYFQNEAQLDKSGLPSDRFFAERPEGSVSTLKIQRTQQEDSAVYLCASSQLAGVADTQYFGPGTRLTVL.

The rearrangement links TRBV18 to TRBJ2-3; D is unclear. There are 16 residues in the CDR3. Looked up from germline, CDR1 is KGHSH and CDR2 is LQKENI. V lost 6 bases, J lost 4 bases, and 20 bases lay in between. The CDR3 region is CASSSWAQVPPDTQYF. The CDR3 region has the DNA TGTGCCAGCTCCTCCTGGGCGCAGGTTCCCCCAGATACGCAGTATTTT.

The chain joins TRBV5-1 to TRBJ1-4; 7 positions agree with TRBD1. V was pared by 4 bases and J by 3 bases, with 9 bases of the junction left unmatched. Germline lookup yields CDR1 SGHRS and CDR2 YFSETQ. CDR3 length equals 16 residues. For the CDR3, the DNA is TGCGCCAGCAGCGGCCCAACCGGGACAGCTAATGAAAAACTGTTTTTT. Translating it yields CASSGPTGTANEKLFF.

This CDR3 is CASSPPTGGVIHEQFF. The CDR3 DNA reads TGTGCCAGCAGCCCCCCGACAGGGGGCGTAATCCATGAGCAGTTCTTC. The gene calls are TRBV7-2 and TRBJ2-1; 10 positions agree with TRBD1. V lost 5 bases, J lost 8 bases, and 12 bases stayed unmatched. The germline gives CDR1 SGHTA, CDR2 FQGNSA. The CDR3 consists of 16 residues.

The chain uses TRBV7-9 and TRBJ2-1, with TRBD2 identical over 12 bases. J was trimmed by 8 bases and V by 5 bases; bases with no gene match: 7. The CDR3 length is 15 residues. Germline V CDR1 and CDR2: SEHNR, FQNEAQ (reference sequence). For the CDR3, the DNA is TGTGCCAGCAGCCCTCCGACTAGCGGGAGTTATGAGCAGTTCTTC. It yields the protein CASSPPTSGSYEQFF.

The chain has TRBV12-3 or TRBV12-4 and TRBJ2-7, with 8 bases lining up with TRBD2. The length of the CDR3 is 12 residues. J was trimmed by 9 bases and V by 2 bases; bases with no gene match: 3. In DNA form, the CDR3 reads TGTGCCAGCAGTTTAACCCGGGGGGGGCAGTACTTC. This encodes CASSLTRGGQYF.

This rearrangement joins TRBV6-5 to TRBJ1-2; 7 positions agree with TRBD1. The CDR3 contains 14 residues. Trimming took 2 bases from V and 7 from J; bases not matched to a gene: 7. The germline CDR1 and CDR2 sequences are MNHEY and SVGAGI. CDR3 sequence (DNA): TGTGCCAGCAGTTACAAGGACAGGTCCTTTGGCTACACCTTC. Translating gives CASSYKDRSFGYTF.

This chain links TRBV7-9 with TRBJ2-3; 9 bases agree with TRBD1. Germline values: CDR1 SEHNR, CDR2 FQNEAQ (reference sequence). With V trimmed by 1 base and J by 4 bases, 3 bases remained unmatched. CDR3 size: 15 residues. CDR3 amino acids: CASSLEGQGADTQYF. CDR3 in DNA: TGTGCCAGCAGCTTAGAGGGACAGGGAGCAGATACGCAGTATTTT. Together with reference TRBV7-9 and TRBJ2-3, the CDR3 gives the full variable domain: DTGVSQNPRHKITKRGQNVTFRCDPISEHNRLYWYRQTLGQGPEFLTYFQNEAQLEKSRLLSDRFSAERPKGSFSTLEIQRTEQGDSAMYLCASSLEGQGADTQYFGPGTRLTVL.

This chain connects TRBV5-6 to TRBJ2-7; 16 nucleotides match TRBD2. CDR3 length equals 18 residues. From germline, CDR1 is SGHDT and CDR2 YYEEEE. The V segment lost 4 bases and the J segment 5 bases; nucleotides outside the gene matches: 12. CDR3 amino acids: CASSDGTSGRAVSDEQYF. The CDR3 bases are TGTGCCAGCAGCGATGGGACTAGCGGGAGGGCGGTGAGCGACGAGCAGTACTTC.

The CDR3 DNA reads TGTGCCAGCAGCTTAGGACTGGGGAACACCGGGGAGCTGTTTTTT. It encodes CASSLGLGNTGELFF. The chain uses TRBV11-3 and TRBJ2-2, with no clear D. The CDR3 extends over 15 amino acids. V lost 1 base and J lost 1, with 7 bases in between. Germline V gene data show CDR1 as SGHNT and CDR2 as YENEEA.

CDR3 nucleotides: TGTGCCAGCAGTCCACAGGGAAACATTCAGTACTTC. This encodes CASSPQGNIQYF. The chain employs TRBV12-3 or TRBV12-4 and TRBJ2-4, with D possibly matching TRBD1 (6 bases). The V end lost 5 bases, the J end lost 6 bases, and 8 bases lay between the germline ends. The CDR3 extends over 12 amino acids.

The chain employs TRBV12-3 or TRBV12-4 and TRBJ1-2; D gene ambiguous. The CDR3 runs 13 residues. The V end was cut by 5 bases, the J end by 6 bases, with 13 bases between. The CDR3 bases are TGTGCCAGCAGTCTACGGGAAGGTGATGGCTACACCTTC. This encodes CASSLREGDGYTF.

This clone showed up just once. The chain has TRBV6-2 or TRBV6-3 and TRBJ2-7; D is unclear. Germline V CDR1 and CDR2: MNHEY, SVGEGT. The CDR3 length is 11 residues. Trimming left V 6 bases short and J 7 bases short, with 10 bases between. The CDR3 nucleotides read TGTGCCAGCAGATACCCCACAGAGCAGTACTTC. This sequence encodes CASRYPTEQYF.

The V and J genes are TRBV11-2 and TRBJ2-5; 13 bases line up with TRBD2. The V gene end was trimmed by 3 bases and the J gene end by 5 bases; junction bases not matched to a gene: 3. The CDR3 is made up of 15 amino acids. The germline CDR1 and CDR2 sequences are SGHAT and FQNNGV. CDR3 sequence reads: CASSFGLAGVETQYF. CDR3 in DNA: TGTGCCAGCAGCTTCGGACTAGCGGGGGTTGAGACCCAGTACTTC.

The chain recombines TRBV5-4 with TRBJ1-1, with D unclear. Deletions cut 10 bases from V and 1 base from J, with 14 bases between. The CDR3 has 13 amino acids. Germline assignment: CDR1 SGHNT and CDR2 YYREEE (reference sequence). The CDR3, as DNA: TGTGCCGTCGAAAGTGGGCGGAACACTGAAGCTTTCTTT. It encodes CAVESGRNTEAFF.

On this clone itself: This CDR3 is also generated by other DNA sequences in the sample. The rearrangement links TRBV12-3 or TRBV12-4 to TRBJ2-7; possible D gene TRBD1, 6 bases. The CDR3 is made up of 12 amino acids. The germline V and J ends were trimmed by 3 bases and 3 bases, with 6 bases remaining between them. The CDR3 here is CASSLTGYEQYF. In nucleotides, the CDR3 is TGTGCCAGCAGTTTGACAGGCTACGAGCAGTACTTC.

The chain carries TRBV25-1 and TRBJ2-3, with TRBD1 identical over 7 bases. V lost 8 bases and J lost 4; bases outside the gene matches: 3. The CDR3 consists of 12 residues. Germline lookup yields CDR1 MGHDK and CDR2 SYGVNS. The DNA for the CDR3 is TGTGCCAGCGGCCAGGGGGCAGATACGCAGTATTTT. Amino acids: CASGQGADTQYF.

This clone was seen only once. CDR3 in amino acids: CSAAGTGGNQPQHF. CDR3 DNA: TGCAGCGCAGCCGGGACAGGGGGGAATCAGCCCCAGCATTTT. The chain links TRBV29-1 to TRBJ1-5, with 11 bases matching TRBD1. With 7 bases clipped from V and 4 bases from J, the junction kept 6 bases outside the gene matches. The CDR3 loop spans 14 amino acids. Germline V gives CDR1 SQVTM, CDR2 ANQGSEA.

This clone has only one observation. The chain is built from TRBV9 and TRBJ2-5, with 7 bases aligning to TRBD1. V shed 0 bases and J 5 bases; nucleotides not matched to a gene: 7. Germline values: CDR1 SGDLS, CDR2 YYNGEE. This CDR3 contains 15 residues. CDR3 in DNA: TGTGCCAGCAGCGTAGATAAGGGGGCAAGCGAGACCCAGTACTTC. It encodes CASSVDKGASETQYF.

Here the CDR3 reads CASSEGTGGFYEQYF. DNA of the CDR3: TGTGCCAGCAGTGAAGGCACAGGGGGCTTCTACGAGCAGTACTTC. The chain has TRBV2 and TRBJ2-7, with 9 bases aligning to TRBD1. V was pared by 1 base and J by 3 bases, with 4 bases of the junction left unmatched. This CDR3 contains 15 residues. Germline CDR1 and CDR2: SNHLY and FYNNEI.

Written as DNA, the CDR3 is TGTGCCAGCAGCAAAAGGGGGACCCCGGAACCTGAAGCTTTCTTT. Amino acid sequence: CASSKRGTPEPEAFF. This rearrangement joins TRBV7-2 to TRBJ1-1; D is perhaps TRBD1 (6 bases). CDR3 size: 15 residues. Deletions cut 5 bases from V and 6 bases from J, with 19 bases between. Germline assignment: CDR1 SGHTA and CDR2 FQGNSA.

The chain links TRBV7-7 to TRBJ2-7; TRBD1 agrees at 8 bases. CDR1 is SSHAT, CDR2 FNYEAQ, per germline (reference sequence). Unmatched junction bases numbered 2, after V lost 5 bases and J lost 2 bases. The CDR3 totals 13 residues. The CDR3 DNA reads as TGTGCCAGCAGCCCGACAGGGGCCTACGAGCAGTACTTC. Amino acid sequence: CASSPTGAYEQYF.

The CDR3, as DNA: TGTGCCAGTAGGACAGGGGGCTACACTGAAGCTTTCTTT. Translating it yields CASRTGGYTEAFF. The V gene is TRBV19, the J gene TRBJ1-1; the match to TRBD1 covers 10 bases. This CDR3 has 13 amino acids. The germline gives CDR1 LNHDA, CDR2 SQIVND (reference sequence). J lost 3 bases, V lost 6 bases, and 1 base had no gene match. The variable domain in full, with the rest retrieved from reference TRBV19 and TRBJ1-1, is DGGITQSPKYLFRKEGQNVTLSCEQNLNHDAMYWYRQDPGQGLRLIYYSQIVNDFQKGDIAEGYSVSREKKESFPLTVTSAQKNPTAFYLCASRTGGYTEAFFGQGTRLTVV.

In its sample, this clone was seen once. The genes are TRBV6-2 or TRBV6-3 and TRBJ1-5, with 11 bases that match TRBD1. V trimming: 0 bases; J trimming: 0 bases; junction bases outside the gene matches: 7. Germline V CDR1 and CDR2: MNHEY, SVGEGT. The CDR3 runs 19 residues. In DNA, the CDR3 is TGTGCCAGCAGTTACTCGATGGACAGGGGGCAGAATAGCAATCAGCCCCAGCATTTT. Translating gives CASSYSMDRGQNSNQPQHF.

The chain combines TRBV4-2 with TRBJ1-1; 7 bases match TRBD1. The CDR3 is 15 residues long. Per the germline V gene, CDR1 is LGHNA and CDR2 is YNFKEQ. J was trimmed by 1 base and V by 3 bases; bases with no gene match: 5. CDR3 coding DNA: TGTGCCAGCAGCCACCCTGACAGGGAGAACACTGAAGCTTTCTTT. Protein: CASSHPDRENTEAFF.

This chain uses TRBV6-5 with TRBJ2-1; no clear D. The CDR3 spans 11 residues. Germline lookup yields CDR1 MNHEY and CDR2 SVGAGI. Trimming removed 7 bases at V and 8 bases at J, with 9 bases between. CDR3 sequence reads: CASMFYDEQFF. Here the CDR3 DNA reads TGTGCCAGCATGTTTTATGATGAGCAGTTCTTC.

As regards this clone: Different DNA sequences within this sample yield the same CDR3. CDR3 sequence: CASSGDRNSPLHF. In DNA form, the CDR3 reads TGTGCCAGCTCAGGGGACAGAAATTCACCCCTCCACTTT. The chain links TRBV18 to TRBJ1-6, with TRBD1 matching over 7 bases. The CDR3 contains 13 residues. Germline lookup yields CDR1 KGHSH and CDR2 LQKENI. Germline trimming cut 5 bases from V and 7 bases from J; bases unmatched to any gene: 2.

This clone showed up just a few times. V and J are TRBV5-4 and TRBJ2-1, with D possibly being TRBD2 (6 bases). The CDR3 length is 16 residues. Between the trimmed V and J ends, which lost 0 bases and 0 bases, there was a span of 10 bases. CDR1 and CDR2 from the germline V gene are SGHNT and YYREEE (reference sequence). This CDR3 reads CASSLDGGSSYNEQFF. The CDR3 DNA follows: TGTGCCAGCAGCTTGGATGGGGGGAGCTCCTACAATGAGCAGTTCTTC. The complete variable domain, with remaining parts taken from reference TRBV5-4 and TRBJ2-1, reads ETGVTQSPTHLIKTRGQQVTLRCSSQSGHNTVSWYQQALGQGPQFIFQYYREEENGRGNFPPRFSGLQFPNYSSELNVNALELDDSALYLCASSLDGGSSYNEQFFGPGTRLTVL.